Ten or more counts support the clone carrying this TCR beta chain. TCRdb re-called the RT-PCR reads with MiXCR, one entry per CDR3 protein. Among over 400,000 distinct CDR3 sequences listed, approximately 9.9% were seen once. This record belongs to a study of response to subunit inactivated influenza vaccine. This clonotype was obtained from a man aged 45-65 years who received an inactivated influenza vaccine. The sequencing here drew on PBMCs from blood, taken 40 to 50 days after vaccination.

As DNA, the CDR3 is TGTGCCAGCAGGCCCGGGACAGGGGGCACAGATACGCAGTATTTT. This gives the protein CASRPGTGGTDTQYF. J is TRBJ2-3 and V is TRBV6-1, with TRBD1 matching over 10 bases. From germline, CDR1 is MNHNS and CDR2 SASEGT. V shed 6 bases, J shed 1 base, and the junction held 4 bases outside the gene matches. The CDR3 is made up of 15 amino acids.